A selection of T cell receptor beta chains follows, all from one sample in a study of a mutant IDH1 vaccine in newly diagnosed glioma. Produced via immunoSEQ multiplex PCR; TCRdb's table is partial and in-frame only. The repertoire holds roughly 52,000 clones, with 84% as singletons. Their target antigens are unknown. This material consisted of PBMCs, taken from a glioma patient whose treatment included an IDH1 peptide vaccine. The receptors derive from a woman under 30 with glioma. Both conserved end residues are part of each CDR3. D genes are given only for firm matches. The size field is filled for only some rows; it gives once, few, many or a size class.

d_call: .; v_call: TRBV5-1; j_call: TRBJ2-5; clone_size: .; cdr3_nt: TGCGCCAGCAGCTTGGGGGGCAAGGACAGCCAAGAGACCCAGTACTTC; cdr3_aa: CASSLGGKDSQETQYF
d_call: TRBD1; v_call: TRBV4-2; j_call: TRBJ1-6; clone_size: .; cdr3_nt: TGTGCCAGCAGCCCCGCCATCGGGACAGCGGATTCACCCCTCCACTTT; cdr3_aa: CASSPAIGTADSPLHF
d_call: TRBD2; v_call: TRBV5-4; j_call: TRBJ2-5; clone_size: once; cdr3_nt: TGTGCCAGCAGTTCTAGCGGGAGTTACCAAGAGACCCAGTACTTC; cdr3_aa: CASSSSGSYQETQYF
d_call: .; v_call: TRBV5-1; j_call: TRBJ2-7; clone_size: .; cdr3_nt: TGCGCCAGCAGCTTGGGGTACGAGCAGTACTTC; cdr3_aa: CASSLGYEQYF
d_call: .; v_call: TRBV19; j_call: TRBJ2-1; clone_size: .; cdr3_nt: TGTGCCAGTAGTATTGTTGCCAATGAGCAGTTCTTC; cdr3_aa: CASSIVANEQFF
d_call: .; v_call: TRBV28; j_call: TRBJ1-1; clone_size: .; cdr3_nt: TGTGCCAGCAGTTCCACCAGACAGGCCCGCGCGACTACGGAAGCTTTCTTT; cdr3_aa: CASSSTRQARATTEAFF
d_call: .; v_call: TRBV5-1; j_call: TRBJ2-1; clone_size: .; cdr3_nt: TGCGCCAGCAGCTTTCATACCAGGCGGAATGAGCAGTTCTTC; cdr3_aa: CASSFHTRRNEQFF
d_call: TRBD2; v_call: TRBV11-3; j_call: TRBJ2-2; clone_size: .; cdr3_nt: TGTGCCAGCAGCTCAGGCTTAGCGGGAGGGCGTACCGGGGAGCTGTTTTTT; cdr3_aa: CASSSGLAGGRTGELFF
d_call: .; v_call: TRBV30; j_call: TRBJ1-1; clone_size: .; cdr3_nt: TGTGCCTGGAGTGGGCCAGATGAAGCTTTCTTT; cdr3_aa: CAWSGPDEAFF
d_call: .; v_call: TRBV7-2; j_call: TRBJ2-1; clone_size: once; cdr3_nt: TGTGCCAGCAGCCGGGGACCCGAGCAGTTCTTC; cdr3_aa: CASSRGPEQFF
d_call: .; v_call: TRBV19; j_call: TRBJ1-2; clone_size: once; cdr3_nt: TGTGCCAGTAGTATACAGGGGCTCCCCTATGGCTACACCTTC; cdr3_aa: CASSIQGLPYGYTF
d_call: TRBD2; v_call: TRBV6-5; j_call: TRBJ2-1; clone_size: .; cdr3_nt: TGTGCCAGCAGCCCGGGGGGGGAGGTCGGTGAGCAGTTCTTC; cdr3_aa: CASSPGGEVGEQFF
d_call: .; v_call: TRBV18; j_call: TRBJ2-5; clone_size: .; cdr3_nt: TGTGCCAGCTCACCAACGGGGGAAGAGACCCAGTACTTC; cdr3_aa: CASSPTGEETQYF
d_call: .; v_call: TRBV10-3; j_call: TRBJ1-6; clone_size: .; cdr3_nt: TGTGCCATCAGTGCCTCGATTGTTTCGGATTCACCCCTCCACTTT; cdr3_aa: CAISASIVSDSPLHF
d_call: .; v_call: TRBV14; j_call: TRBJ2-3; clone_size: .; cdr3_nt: TGTGCCAGCAGCCAAGATAAGCGAAGCACAGATACGCAGTATTTT; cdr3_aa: CASSQDKRSTDTQYF
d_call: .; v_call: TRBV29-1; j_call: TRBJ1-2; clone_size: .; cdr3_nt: TGCAGCGTTGCGAGGGGGACTAACTATGGCTACACCTTC; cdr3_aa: CSVARGTNYGYTF
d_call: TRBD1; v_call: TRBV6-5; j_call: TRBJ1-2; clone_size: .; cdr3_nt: TGTGCCAGCAGTTACGGCCCCTGGGACAGCTATGGCTACACCTTC; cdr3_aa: CASSYGPWDSYGYTF
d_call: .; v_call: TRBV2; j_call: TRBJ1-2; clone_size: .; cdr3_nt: TGTGCCAGCAGTGAATATGGAGGCTACACCTTC; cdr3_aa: CASSEYGGYTF
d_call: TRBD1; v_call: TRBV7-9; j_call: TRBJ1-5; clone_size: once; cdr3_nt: TGTGCCAGCAGCGACGCAGGGGGCGGACAGCCCCAGCATTTT; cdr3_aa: CASSDAGGGQPQHF
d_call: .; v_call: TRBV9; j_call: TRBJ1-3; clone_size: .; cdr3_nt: TGTGCCAGCGGAGTTCAGGGTAACTCTGGAAACACCATATATTTT; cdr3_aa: CASGVQGNSGNTIYF
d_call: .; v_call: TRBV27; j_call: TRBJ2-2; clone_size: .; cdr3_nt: TGTGCCAGCAGTTTCTCTCAGGCCTCAACCGGGGAGCTGTTTTTT; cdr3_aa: CASSFSQASTGELFF
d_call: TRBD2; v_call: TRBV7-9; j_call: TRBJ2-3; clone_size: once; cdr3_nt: TGTGCCAGCAGCGTTCGGGGAGCGGGGACAGATACGCAGTATTTT; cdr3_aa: CASSVRGAGTDTQYF
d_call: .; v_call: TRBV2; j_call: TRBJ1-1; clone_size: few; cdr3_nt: TGTGCCAGCATGTGGGGACCGAACACTGAAGCTTTCTTT; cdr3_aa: CASMWGPNTEAFF
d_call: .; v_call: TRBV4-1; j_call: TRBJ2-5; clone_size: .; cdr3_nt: TGCGCCAGCAGCCAAGATAGCAGGTCACAAGAGACCCAGTACTTC; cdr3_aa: CASSQDSRSQETQYF
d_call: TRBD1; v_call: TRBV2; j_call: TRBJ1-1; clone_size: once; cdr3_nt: TGTGCCAGCAGTGAAGGTTGGGCAGGGGGCTCGGGAACTGAAGCTTTCTTT; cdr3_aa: CASSEGWAGGSGTEAFF
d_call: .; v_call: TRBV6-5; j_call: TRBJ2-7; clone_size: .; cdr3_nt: TGTGCCAGCAGTTACTCCCCGGGACTGACCTACGAGCAGTACTTC; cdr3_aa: CASSYSPGLTYEQYF
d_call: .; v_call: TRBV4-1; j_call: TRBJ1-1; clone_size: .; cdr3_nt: TGCGCCAGCAGCCAAGATAGGGGGGTTTACACTGAAGCTTTCTTT; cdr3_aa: CASSQDRGVYTEAFF
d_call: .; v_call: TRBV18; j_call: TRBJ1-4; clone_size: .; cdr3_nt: TGTGCCAGCTCACCAGGGCAGACACTGAATGAAAAACTGTTTTTT; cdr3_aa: CASSPGQTLNEKLFF
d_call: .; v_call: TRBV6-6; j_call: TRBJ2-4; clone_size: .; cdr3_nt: TGTGCCAGCAGTTTGGGGCTTCCAGCCAAAAACATTCAGTACTTC; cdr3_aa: CASSLGLPAKNIQYF
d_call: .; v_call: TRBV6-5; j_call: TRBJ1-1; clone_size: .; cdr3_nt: TGTGCCAGCGATTCGCGGGGCACGGGGGGGACTGAAGCTTTCTTT; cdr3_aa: CASDSRGTGGTEAFF
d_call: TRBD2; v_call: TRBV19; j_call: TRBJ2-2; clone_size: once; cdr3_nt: TGTGCCAGTAGTATGATGGCTAGCGGGGGGACCGGGGAGCTGTTTTTT; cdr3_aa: CASSMMASGGTGELFF
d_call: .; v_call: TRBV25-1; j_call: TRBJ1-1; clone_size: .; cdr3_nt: TGTGCCAGCAGTGCCTATACCCCACGGGGGGTCGTTACTGAAGCTTTCTTT; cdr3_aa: CASSAYTPRGVVTEAFF
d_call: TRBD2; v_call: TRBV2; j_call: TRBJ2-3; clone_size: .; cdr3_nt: TGTGCCAGCAGTGAATCCAAGCGGGAGGGCGATACGCAGTATTTT; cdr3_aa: CASSESKREGDTQYF
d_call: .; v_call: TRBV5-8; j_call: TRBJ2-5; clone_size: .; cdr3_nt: TGTGCCAGCAGCTTGGGGACCGTGGGAGAGACCCAGTACTTC; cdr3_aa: CASSLGTVGETQYF
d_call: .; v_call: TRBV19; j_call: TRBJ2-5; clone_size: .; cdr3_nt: TGTGCCAGTAGCGTGAGTGGAGATTTGGTATGGGCGACCCAGTACTTC; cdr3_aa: CASSVSGDLVWATQYF
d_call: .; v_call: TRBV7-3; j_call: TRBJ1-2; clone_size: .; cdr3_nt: TGTGCCAGCAGCTTACCGCATGGCTACACCTTC; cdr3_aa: CASSLPHGYTF
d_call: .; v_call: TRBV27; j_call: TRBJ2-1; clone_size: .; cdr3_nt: TGTGCCAGCAGTTTATCGACGGGGAGCAATGAGCAGTTCTTC; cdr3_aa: CASSLSTGSNEQFF
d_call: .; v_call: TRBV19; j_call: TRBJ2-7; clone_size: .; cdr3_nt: TGTGCCAGTAGTAGAGGGGAGGTTTTCTACGAGCAGTACTTC; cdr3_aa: CASSRGEVFYEQYF
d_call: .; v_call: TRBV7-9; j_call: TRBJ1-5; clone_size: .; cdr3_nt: TGTGCCAGCAGCTCAGGGAGTGGTGGGGTAAATCAGCCCCAGCATTTT; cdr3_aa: CASSSGSGGVNQPQHF
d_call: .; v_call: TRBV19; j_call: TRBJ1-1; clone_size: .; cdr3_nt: TGTGCCAGTAGTATAATTTTGGGGCAGGGTGAACCTGAAGCTTTCTTT; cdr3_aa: CASSIILGQGEPEAFF
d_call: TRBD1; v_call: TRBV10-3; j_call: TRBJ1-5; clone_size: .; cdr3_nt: TGTGCCATCAGTGCCGGACAGGTCAATCAGCCCCAGCATTTT; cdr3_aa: CAISAGQVNQPQHF
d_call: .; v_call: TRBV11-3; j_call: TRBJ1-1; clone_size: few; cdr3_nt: TGTGCCAGCAGCCCGAGCTGGGACACTGAAGCTTTCTTT; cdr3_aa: CASSPSWDTEAFF
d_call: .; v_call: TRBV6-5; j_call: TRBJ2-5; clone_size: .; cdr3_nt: TGTGCCAGCAGTTACTCGAGGATCCAAGAGACCCAGTACTTC; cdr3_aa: CASSYSRIQETQYF
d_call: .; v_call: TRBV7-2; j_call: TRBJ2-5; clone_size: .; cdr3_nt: TGTGCCAGCAGCTCTCCTTGGGACTCGCAAGAGACCCAGTACTTC; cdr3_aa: CASSSPWDSQETQYF
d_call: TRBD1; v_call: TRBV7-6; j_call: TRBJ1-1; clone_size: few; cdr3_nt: TGTGCCAGCAGCTCTGGACAGGGGAACACTGAAGCTTTCTTT; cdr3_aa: CASSSGQGNTEAFF
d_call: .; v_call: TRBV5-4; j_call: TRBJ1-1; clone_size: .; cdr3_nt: TGTGCCAGCAGCTTGGTCAACACTGAAGCTTTCTTT; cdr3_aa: CASSLVNTEAFF
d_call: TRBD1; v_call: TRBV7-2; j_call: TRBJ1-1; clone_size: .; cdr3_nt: TGTGCCAGCAGCATAAAACAGGGGCCAGGCACTGAAGCTTTCTTT; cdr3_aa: CASSIKQGPGTEAFF
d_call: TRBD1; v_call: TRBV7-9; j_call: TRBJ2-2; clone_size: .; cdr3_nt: TGTGCCAGCAGCTGGATTACAGGGGAAGACACCGGGGAGCTGTTTTTT; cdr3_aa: CASSWITGEDTGELFF
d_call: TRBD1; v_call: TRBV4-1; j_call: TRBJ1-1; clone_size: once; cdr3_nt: TGCGCCAGCAGCCTTCTAGACACAGGGGGCACTGAAGCTTTCTTT; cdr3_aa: CASSLLDTGGTEAFF
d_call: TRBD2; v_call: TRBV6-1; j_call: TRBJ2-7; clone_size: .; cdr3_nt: TGTGCCAGCAGCGCAGGACTAGATGTCTACGAGCAGTACTTC; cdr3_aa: CASSAGLDVYEQYF
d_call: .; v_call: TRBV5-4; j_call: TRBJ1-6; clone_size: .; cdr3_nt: TGTGCCAGCAGGCCCGGGACTGCAAATTCACCCCTCCACTTT; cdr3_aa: CASRPGTANSPLHF
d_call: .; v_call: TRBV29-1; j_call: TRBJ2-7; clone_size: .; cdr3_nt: TGCAGCGGAAAGAAAGGGCCCTACGAGCAGTACTTC; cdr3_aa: CSGKKGPYEQYF
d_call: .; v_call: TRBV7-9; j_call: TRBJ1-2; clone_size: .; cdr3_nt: TGTGCCAGCAGCTTAATTAACTATGGCTACACCTTC; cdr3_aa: CASSLINYGYTF
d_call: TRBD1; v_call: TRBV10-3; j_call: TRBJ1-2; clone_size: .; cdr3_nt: TGTGCCATCAGGGGGGACAGGCCTAACTATGGCTACACCTTC; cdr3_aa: CAIRGDRPNYGYTF